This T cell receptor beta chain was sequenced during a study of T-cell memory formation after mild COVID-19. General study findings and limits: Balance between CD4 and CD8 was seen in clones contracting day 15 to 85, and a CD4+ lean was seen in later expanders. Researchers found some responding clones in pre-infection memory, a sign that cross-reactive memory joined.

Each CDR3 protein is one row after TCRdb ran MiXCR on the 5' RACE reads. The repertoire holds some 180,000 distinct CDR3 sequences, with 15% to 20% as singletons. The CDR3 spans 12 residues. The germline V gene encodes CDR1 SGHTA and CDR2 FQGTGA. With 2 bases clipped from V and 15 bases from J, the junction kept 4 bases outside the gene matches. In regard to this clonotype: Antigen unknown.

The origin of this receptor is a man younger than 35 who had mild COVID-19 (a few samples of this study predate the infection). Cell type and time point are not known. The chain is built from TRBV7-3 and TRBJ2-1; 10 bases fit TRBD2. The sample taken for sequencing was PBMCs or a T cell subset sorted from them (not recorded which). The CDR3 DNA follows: TGTGCCAGCAGCTTACCGGGACTAGCGCCGTTCTTC. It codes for CASSLPGLAPFF.